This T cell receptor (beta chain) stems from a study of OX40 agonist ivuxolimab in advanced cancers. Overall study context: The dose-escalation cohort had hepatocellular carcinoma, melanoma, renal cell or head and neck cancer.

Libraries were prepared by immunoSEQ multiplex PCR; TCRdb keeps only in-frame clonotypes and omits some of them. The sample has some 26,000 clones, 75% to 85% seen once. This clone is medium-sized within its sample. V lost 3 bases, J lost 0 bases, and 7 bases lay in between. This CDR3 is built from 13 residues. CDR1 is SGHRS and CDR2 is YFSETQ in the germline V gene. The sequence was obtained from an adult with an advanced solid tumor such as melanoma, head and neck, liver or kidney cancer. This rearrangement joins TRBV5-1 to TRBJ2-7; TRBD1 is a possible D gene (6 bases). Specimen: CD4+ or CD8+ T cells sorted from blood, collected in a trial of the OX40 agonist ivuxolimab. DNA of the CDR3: TGCGCCAGCAGCTCGGACAGCTCCTACGAGCAGTACTTC. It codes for CASSSDSSYEQYF.